The rows below give T cell receptor beta chains drawn from one sample of a study of cytomegalovirus exposure and HLA in healthy donors. This table comes from immunoSEQ multiplex PCR, and its TCRdb copy is limited to in-frame clones, with some not included. The sample comprises approximately 150,000 clones, 81% of which are singletons, and 4.9% rests with the top ten. Sequencing used PBMCs. The source of these receptors is a woman younger than 30 in good health and CMV-seropositive. Both conserved end residues are part of each CDR3. D genes are given only for firm matches. Size tells how often a clone was seen (once, few, many) or the class of an expanded clone, and some rows leave it out.

V gene	D gene	CDR3 length	J gene	clone size	CDR3 DNA	CDR3 protein
TRBV15	NA	12	TRBJ1-1	NA	TGTGCCACCAGTCCCGTGAGGGATGAAGCTTTCTTT	CATSPVRDEAFF
TRBV7-2	TRBD1	12	TRBJ1-1	NA	TGTGCCAGCAGCCTAGACAGGGAGGGAGCTTTCTTT	CASSLDREGAFF
TRBV9	TRBD2	14	TRBJ2-5	NA	TGTGCCAGCAGCGAAAGCGGGGGCCAAGAGACCCAGTACTTC	CASSESGGQETQYF
TRBV5-4	NA	11	TRBJ2-7	NA	TGTGCCAGCAGCAACGCGCACGAGCAGTACTTC	CASSNAHEQYF
TRBV6-5	TRBD1	15	TRBJ1-4	NA	TGTGCCAGCCGAGACCGGACAGGGCAGCACGAAAAACTGTTTTTT	CASRDRTGQHEKLFF
TRBV5-6	TRBD1	16	TRBJ1-6	NA	TGTGCCAGCAGCTCCGGGGACAGGGATTATAATTCACCCCTCCACTTT	CASSSGDRDYNSPLHF
TRBV4-3	NA	13	TRBJ2-4	NA	TGCGCCAGCAGCCAGTTGCGGGGGGACAGTCAGTACTTC	CASSQLRGDSQYF
TRBV30	NA	15	TRBJ1-1	few	TGTGCCTGGAGTGTCGACGGGGGACCTCTGATAAAAGCTTTCTTT	CAWSVDGGPLIKAFF
TRBV18	NA	14	TRBJ1-5	NA	TGTGCCAGCTCACCCCGGGACACCGATCAGCCCCAGCATTTT	CASSPRDTDQPQHF
TRBV5-1	TRBD1	16	TRBJ2-6	NA	TGCGCCAGCAGCTACGACAGGGAGACTGGGGCCAACGTCCTGACTTTC	CASSYDRETGANVLTF
TRBV27	NA	15	TRBJ1-6	few	TGTGCCAGCAGTTTATCTTACAGGTGGGATTCACCCCTCCACTTT	CASSLSYRWDSPLHF
TRBV6-5	NA	15	TRBJ1-1	NA	TGTGCCAGCAGTTACTCGCGCACAGCGAACACTGAAGCTTTCTTT	CASSYSRTANTEAFF
TRBV9	TRBD2	17	TRBJ2-2	NA	TGTGCCAGCAGAGGGGCAAGCGGGGGACAGAACACCGGGGAGCTGTTTTTT	CASRGASGGQNTGELFF
TRBV2	NA	13	TRBJ2-2	few	TGTGCCAGCACCTACGATTTCACCGGGGAGCTGTTTTTT	CASTYDFTGELFF
TRBV5-4	NA	14	TRBJ2-3	NA	TGTGCCAGCAGCTTCGGCCTCGGAGGGGATACGCAGTATTTT	CASSFGLGGDTQYF
TRBV11-2	NA	17	TRBJ2-4	few	TGTGCCAGCAGCCCAGCAGACAGAACACGAGCCAAAAACATTCAGTACTTC	CASSPADRTRAKNIQYF
TRBV7-2	TRBD2	16	TRBJ2-7	NA	TGTGCCAGCAGCCTCAAACTAGCGGGGAAATTCTACGAGCAGTACTTC	CASSLKLAGKFYEQYF
TRBV5-6	NA	14	TRBJ2-3	NA	TGTGCCAGCAGCCCCCTCCCTAGCACAGATACGCAGTATTTT	CASSPLPSTDTQYF
TRBV5-4	NA	15	TRBJ2-3	NA	TGTGCCAGCAGCTTGAGGACTTCCGGACTAGATACGCAGTATTTT	CASSLRTSGLDTQYF
TRBV7-9	TRBD1	18	TRBJ1-3	NA	TGTGCCAGCAGCGTTGGACAGGGGGGGTCGTTATCTGGAAACACCATATATTTT	CASSVGQGGSLSGNTIYF
TRBV19	TRBD1	13	TRBJ1-3	NA	TGTGCCAGTAGTATTGGACAGGCAAACACCATATATTTT	CASSIGQANTIYF
TRBV5-1	NA	15	TRBJ1-1	NA	TGCGCCAGCAGCTTTACCCCCATGGCACGCACTGAAGCTTTCTTT	CASSFTPMARTEAFF
TRBV5-6	NA	17	TRBJ2-5	NA	TGTGCCAGCAGCTTGAGGGTTGGAGGGGCCGGTTGGGAGACCCAGTACTTC	CASSLRVGGAGWETQYF
TRBV12-2	NA	17	TRBJ2-3	NA	TGTGCAAGTCGCTTAGCCCGGGGCTTAACGGAGGGGGATACGCAGTATTTT	CASRLARGLTEGDTQYF
TRBV5-6	NA	15	TRBJ1-4	NA	TGTGCCAGCAGCACCCCGCGAGGGAGGGTTGAAAAACTGTTTTTT	CASSTPRGRVEKLFF
TRBV7-3	NA	19	TRBJ2-2	NA	TGTGCCAGCAGCTTAACCCGTTTTGGGGGGGCTTTGTTGACCGGGGAGCTGTTTTTT	CASSLTRFGGALLTGELFF
TRBV5-4	TRBD1	15	TRBJ1-5	NA	TGTGCCAGCAGCTTGGACAGGGGGCAAGGTCAGCCCCAGCATTTT	CASSLDRGQGQPQHF
TRBV25-1	TRBD2	18	TRBJ2-1	NA	TGTGCCAGCAGTGAATATGGGGGACTAGCGGGGGGCTACAATGAGCAGTTCTTC	CASSEYGGLAGGYNEQFF
TRBV7-2	TRBD2	19	TRBJ2-3	once	TGTGCCAGCAGCTTAGGGCTAGCGGGGGGGCCTTTTATATCAGATACGCAGTATTTT	CASSLGLAGGPFISDTQYF
TRBV7-3	NA	15	TRBJ1-2	NA	TGTGCCAGCAGCTTACGAGGCGGTCAGGGTGACGGCTACACCTTC	CASSLRGGQGDGYTF
TRBV11-2	NA	15	TRBJ2-5	NA	TGTGCCAGCAGCCAAGGCTCTCGGTTCAGGAAGACCCAGTACTTC	CASSQGSRFRKTQYF
TRBV6-5	NA	16	TRBJ2-3	once	TGTGCCAGCAGTTACTCGATAGGGGATGGCACAGATACGCAGTATTTT	CASSYSIGDGTDTQYF
TRBV30	NA	14	TRBJ1-5	NA	TGTGCCTGGAGTCGGGACTCCAGCGTTCAGCCCCAGCATTTT	CAWSRDSSVQPQHF
TRBV11-3	NA	15	TRBJ2-1	NA	TGTGCCAGCAGCTTAAGAGGGGGCTCCTACAATGAGCAGTTCTTC	CASSLRGGSYNEQFF
TRBV11-1	NA	15	TRBJ1-5	NA	TGTGCCAGCAGCCTCAACCGCGGGAGCAATCAGCCCCAGCATTTT	CASSLNRGSNQPQHF
TRBV5-4	NA	15	TRBJ2-3	NA	TGTGCCAGCAGCTTCATACAAACAAGCACAGATACGCAGTATTTT	CASSFIQTSTDTQYF
TRBV6-5	NA	12	TRBJ2-7	few	TGTGCCGCAGGCTGGAGGGGAGGCGAGCAGTACTTC	CAAGWRGGEQYF
TRBV6-5	NA	15	TRBJ1-6	NA	TGTGCCAGCAGGGGGACGGGGGGAGGTTGGTCACCCCTCCACTTT	CASRGTGGGWSPLHF
TRBV4-3	TRBD1	15	TRBJ1-3	NA	TGCGCCAGCAGCCCGAGCACGGACAGGGGGGACACCATATATTTT	CASSPSTDRGDTIYF
TRBV4-1	TRBD2	17	TRBJ2-5	NA	TGCGCCAGCAGCCAAGCCCTAGCGGGGGGCCGCCAAGAGACCCAGTACTTC	CASSQALAGGRQETQYF
TRBV5-6	NA	14	TRBJ1-1	NA	TGTGCCAGCAGCTTGGACGGGATGAACACTGAAGCTTTCTTT	CASSLDGMNTEAFF
TRBV9	TRBD1	16	TRBJ2-2	NA	TGTGCCAGCAGCGCCCGGGACAGGGAGGGAGCCGGGGAGCTGTTTTTT	CASSARDREGAGELFF
TRBV5-1	NA	15	TRBJ1-3	NA	TGCGCCAGCAGCTTGGTCGGGGGATCTGGAAACACCATATATTTT	CASSLVGGSGNTIYF
TRBV7-9	TRBD1	13	TRBJ1-2	NA	TGTGCCAGCAGCTTAGGACGGGACAGGGGGAAGACCTTC	CASSLGRDRGKTF
TRBV10-1	TRBD1	14	TRBJ1-1	NA	TGCGCCAGCAGCCCAGGGGGAGCGAACACTGAAGCTTTCTTT	CASSPGGANTEAFF
TRBV19	TRBD2	14	TRBJ2-4	NA	TGTGCCAGTACCACGGGGGGGACTTTTGACATTCAGTACTTC	CASTTGGTFDIQYF